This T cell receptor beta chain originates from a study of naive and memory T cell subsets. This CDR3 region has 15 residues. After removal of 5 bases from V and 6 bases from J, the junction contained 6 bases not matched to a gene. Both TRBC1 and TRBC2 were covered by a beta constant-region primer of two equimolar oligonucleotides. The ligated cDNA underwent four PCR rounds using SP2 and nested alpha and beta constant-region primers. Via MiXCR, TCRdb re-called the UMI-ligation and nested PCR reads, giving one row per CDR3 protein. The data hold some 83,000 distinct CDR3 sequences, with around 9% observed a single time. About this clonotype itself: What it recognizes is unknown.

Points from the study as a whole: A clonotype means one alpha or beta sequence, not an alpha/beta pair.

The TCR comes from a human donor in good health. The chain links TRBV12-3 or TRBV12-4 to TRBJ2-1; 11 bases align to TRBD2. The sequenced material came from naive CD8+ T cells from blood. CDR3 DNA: TGTGCCAGCAGTGGTAGCGGGAGGGCCGGCAATGAGCAGTTCTTC. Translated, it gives CASSGSGRAGNEQFF.